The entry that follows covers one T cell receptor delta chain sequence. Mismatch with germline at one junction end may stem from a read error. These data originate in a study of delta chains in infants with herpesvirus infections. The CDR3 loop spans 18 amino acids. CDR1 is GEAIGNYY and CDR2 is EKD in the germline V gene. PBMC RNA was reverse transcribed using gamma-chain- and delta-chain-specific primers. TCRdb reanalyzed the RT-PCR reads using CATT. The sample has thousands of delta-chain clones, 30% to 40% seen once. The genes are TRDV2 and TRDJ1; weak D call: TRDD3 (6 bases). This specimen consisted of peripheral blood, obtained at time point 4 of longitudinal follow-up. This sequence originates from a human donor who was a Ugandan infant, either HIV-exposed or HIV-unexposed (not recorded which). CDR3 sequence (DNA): TGTGCCCGTGACTCTCTGGCTGGGGACCCGACCGACACCGATAAACTCATCTTT. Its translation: CARDSLAGDPTDTDKLIF.